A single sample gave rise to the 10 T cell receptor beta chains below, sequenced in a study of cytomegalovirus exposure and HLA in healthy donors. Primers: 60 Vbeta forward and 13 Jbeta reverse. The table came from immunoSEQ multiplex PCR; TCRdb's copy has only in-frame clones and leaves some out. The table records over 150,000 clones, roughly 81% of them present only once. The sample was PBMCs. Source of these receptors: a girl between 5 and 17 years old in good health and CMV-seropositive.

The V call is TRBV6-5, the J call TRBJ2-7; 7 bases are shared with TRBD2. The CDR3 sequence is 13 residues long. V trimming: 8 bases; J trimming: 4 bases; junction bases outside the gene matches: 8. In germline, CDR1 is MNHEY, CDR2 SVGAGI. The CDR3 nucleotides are TGTGCCAGCGGGAGGGGAGAGGTGTACGAGCAGTACTTC. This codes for CASGRGEVYEQYF.

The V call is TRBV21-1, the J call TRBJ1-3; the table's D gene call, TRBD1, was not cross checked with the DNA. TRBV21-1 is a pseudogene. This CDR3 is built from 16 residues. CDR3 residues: CASSTPGQGYGNTIYF. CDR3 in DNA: TGTGCCAGCAGCACTCCGGGACAGGGATACGGAAACACCATATATTTT.

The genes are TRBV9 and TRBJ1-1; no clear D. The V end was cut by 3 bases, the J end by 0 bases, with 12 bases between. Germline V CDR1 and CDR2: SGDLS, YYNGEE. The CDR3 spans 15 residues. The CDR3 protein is CASSGRPTLNTEAFF. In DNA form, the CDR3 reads TGTGCCAGCAGCGGCAGGCCTACGTTGAACACTGAAGCTTTCTTT.

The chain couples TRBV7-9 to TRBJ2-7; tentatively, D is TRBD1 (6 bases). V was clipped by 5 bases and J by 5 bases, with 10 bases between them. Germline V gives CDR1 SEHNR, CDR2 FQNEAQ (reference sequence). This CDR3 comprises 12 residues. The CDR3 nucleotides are TGTGCCAGCAGCATGTGGACAGACGAGCAGTACTTC. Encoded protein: CASSMWTDEQYF.

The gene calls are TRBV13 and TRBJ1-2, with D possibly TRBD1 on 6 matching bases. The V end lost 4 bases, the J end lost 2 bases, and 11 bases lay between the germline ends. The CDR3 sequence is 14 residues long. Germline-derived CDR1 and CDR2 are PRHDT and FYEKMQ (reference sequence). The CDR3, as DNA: TGTGCCAGCAGCTCCGGGACACCCAACTATGGCTACACCTTC. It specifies CASSSGTPNYGYTF.

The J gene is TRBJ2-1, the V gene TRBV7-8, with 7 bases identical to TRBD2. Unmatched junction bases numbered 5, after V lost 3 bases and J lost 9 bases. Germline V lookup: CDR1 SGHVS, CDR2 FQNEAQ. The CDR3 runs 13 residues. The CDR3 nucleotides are TGTGCCAGCAGCTTTACCGGCGGGGGTGAGCAGTTCTTC. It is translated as CASSFTGGGEQFF.

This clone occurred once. CDR3 nucleotide sequence: TGTGCCAGCAGTTTTCGGCGGGAGTCCTACAATGAGCAGTTCTTC. This gives the protein CASSFRRESYNEQFF. J is TRBJ2-1 and V is TRBV27, with 7 nucleotides matching TRBD2. The CDR3 spans 15 residues. Trimming cost V 3 bases and J 1 base; bases outside gene matches: 3. The germline gives CDR1 MNHEY, CDR2 SMNVEV (reference sequence).

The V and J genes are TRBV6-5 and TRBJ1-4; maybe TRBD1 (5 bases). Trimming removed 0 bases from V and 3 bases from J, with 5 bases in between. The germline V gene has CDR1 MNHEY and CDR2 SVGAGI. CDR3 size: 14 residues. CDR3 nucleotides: TGTGCCAGCAGTTACTCAGGGGCTAATGAAAAACTGTTTTTT. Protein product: CASSYSGANEKLFF.

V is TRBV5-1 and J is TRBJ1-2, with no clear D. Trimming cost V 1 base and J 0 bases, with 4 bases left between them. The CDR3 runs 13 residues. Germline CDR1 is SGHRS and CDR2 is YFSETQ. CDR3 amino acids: CASSLTANYGYTF. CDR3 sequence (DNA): TGCGCCAGCAGCTTGACAGCTAACTATGGCTACACCTTC.

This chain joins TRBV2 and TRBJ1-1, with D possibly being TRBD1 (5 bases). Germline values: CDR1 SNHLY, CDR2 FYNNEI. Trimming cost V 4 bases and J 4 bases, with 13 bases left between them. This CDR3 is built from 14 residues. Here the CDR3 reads CASSAQGTGTEAFF. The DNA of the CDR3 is TGTGCCAGCAGTGCGCAGGGTACGGGCACTGAAGCTTTCTTT.